This TCR beta chain was recorded in a study of Ad26.COV2.S vaccination and SARS-CoV-2 variants. Only in-frame clones appear in the TCRdb table, and some are missing; sequencing was by immunoSEQ multiplex PCR. Of about 87,000 clones listed, around 82% are singletons. As for this clone: The antigen is not known.

Points from the study as a whole: Whether participants received vaccine or placebo, their non-spike TCR breadth was similar.

This CDR3 comprises 13 residues. The V end was cut by 5 bases, the J end by 8 bases, with 10 bases between. Germline CDR1 reads MNHEY; CDR2 reads SMNVEV (reference sequence). V gene TRBV27 combines with J gene TRBJ1-6; D unresolved. The sample consisted of peripheral blood, taken after recovery from COVID-19. This clonotype was obtained from a human donor who had recovered from COVID-19. The CDR3 loop reads CASSQAWDSPLHF. The CDR3 bases are TGTGCCAGCAGTCAAGCTTGGGATTCACCCCTCCACTTT.